This T cell receptor beta chain originates from a study of identical twins. The CDR3 runs 16 residues. Looked up from germline, CDR1 is SGHTA and CDR2 is FQGNSA. V lost 1 base, J lost 6 bases, and 8 bases stayed unmatched. This clonotype has a handful of counts. TCRdb processed the 5' RACE reads anew with MiXCR; each CDR3 protein has one entry. This table holds around 510,000 distinct CDR3 sequences, 14% found once. The same sample was also used in a study of yellow fever vaccine responses in identical twins.

Sequencing was carried out using CD4+ T cells sorted from blood. The TCR originated in a woman in her late teens or twenties in good health. The chain has TRBV7-2 and TRBJ2-1; 8 bases line up with TRBD1. The CDR3 protein is CASSLGAGQVRNEQFF. The CDR3 nucleotides are TGTGCCAGCAGCTTAGGGGCGGGACAGGTGCGCAATGAGCAGTTCTTC.